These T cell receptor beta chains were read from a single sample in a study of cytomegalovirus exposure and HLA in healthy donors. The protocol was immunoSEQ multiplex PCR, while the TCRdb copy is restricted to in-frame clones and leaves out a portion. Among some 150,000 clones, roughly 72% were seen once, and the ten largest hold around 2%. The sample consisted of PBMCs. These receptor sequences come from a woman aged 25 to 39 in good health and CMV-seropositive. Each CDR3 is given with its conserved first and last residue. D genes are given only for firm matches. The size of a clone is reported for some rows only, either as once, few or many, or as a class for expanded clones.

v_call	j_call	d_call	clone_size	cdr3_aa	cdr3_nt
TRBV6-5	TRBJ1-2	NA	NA	CASSYSRLGYGYTF	TGTGCCAGCAGTTACTCACGACTGGGCTATGGCTACACCTTC
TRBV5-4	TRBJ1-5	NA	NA	CASSEGGGNQPQHF	TGTGCCAGCAGCGAGGGTGGGGGCAATCAGCCCCAGCATTTT
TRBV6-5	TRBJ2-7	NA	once	CASQSTENSYEQYF	TGTGCCAGCCAATCAACAGAAAACTCCTACGAGCAGTACTTC
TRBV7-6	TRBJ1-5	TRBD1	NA	CASSLGQGDWPQHF	TGTGCCAGCAGCCTGGGACAGGGGGACTGGCCCCAGCATTTT
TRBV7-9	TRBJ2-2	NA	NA	CASRFAGGTGELFF	TGTGCCAGCAGATTTGCCGGCGGCACCGGGGAGCTGTTTTTT
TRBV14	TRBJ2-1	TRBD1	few	CASSQDILGTGGRGEQFF	TGTGCCAGCAGCCAAGATATTCTGGGGACAGGGGGCAGGGGTGAGCAGTTCTTC
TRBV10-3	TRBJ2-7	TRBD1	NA	CAISESTWQGAYEQYF	TGTGCCATCAGTGAGTCGACCTGGCAGGGGGCATACGAGCAGTACTTC
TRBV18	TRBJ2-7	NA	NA	CASSPARDSSYEQYF	TGTGCCAGCTCACCAGCCAGGGATAGCTCCTACGAGCAGTACTTC
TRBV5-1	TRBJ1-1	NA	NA	CASSLSGTTNTEAFF	TGCGCCAGCAGCTTGTCCGGGACAACGAACACTGAAGCTTTCTTT
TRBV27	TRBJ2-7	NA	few	CASSLMAGSYEQYF	TGTGCCAGCAGTTTAATGGCGGGCTCCTACGAGCAGTACTTC
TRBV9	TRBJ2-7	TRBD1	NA	CASSVGGTGSLWEQYF	TGTGCCAGCAGCGTAGGAGGGACAGGGTCGCTGTGGGAGCAGTACTTC
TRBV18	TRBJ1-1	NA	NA	CASSPLHAGPNTEAFF	TGTGCCAGCTCACCACTTCACGCGGGCCCCAACACTGAAGCTTTCTTT
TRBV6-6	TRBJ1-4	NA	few	CASSYRGVGFNEKLFF	TGTGCCAGCAGTTACCGGGGGGTGGGCTTTAATGAAAAACTGTTTTTT
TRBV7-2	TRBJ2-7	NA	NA	CASSLGAGKTYEQYF	TGTGCCAGCAGCCTAGGGGCTGGCAAGACCTACGAGCAGTACTTC
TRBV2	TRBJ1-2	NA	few	CASSTDSYYGYTF	TGTGCCAGCAGTACGGACAGCTACTATGGCTACACCTTC
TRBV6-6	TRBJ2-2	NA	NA	CASSRIGQTGTGELFF	TGTGCCAGCAGCCGGATTGGTCAGACGGGGACCGGGGAGCTGTTTTTT
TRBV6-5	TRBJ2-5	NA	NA	CASSGHDRWAQYF	TGTGCCAGCAGCGGACATGATAGGTGGGCCCAGTACTTC
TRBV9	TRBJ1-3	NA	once	CASSVGTVSGNTIYF	TGTGCCAGCAGCGTAGGGACAGTCTCTGGAAACACCATATATTTT
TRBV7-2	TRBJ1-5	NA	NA	CASSFSGNQPQHF	TGTGCCAGCAGCTTTAGTGGTAATCAGCCCCAGCATTTT
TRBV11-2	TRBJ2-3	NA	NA	CASSLAGVTDTQYF	TGTGCCAGCAGCTTAGCGGGGGTAACAGATACGCAGTATTTT
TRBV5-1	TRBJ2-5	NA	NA	CASSSTGIQETQYF	TGCGCCAGCAGCTCCACCGGGATTCAAGAGACCCAGTACTTC
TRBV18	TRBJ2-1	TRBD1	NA	CASSLLGTGSYNEQFF	TGTGCCAGCTCACTCTTAGGGACAGGGTCCTACAATGAGCAGTTCTTC
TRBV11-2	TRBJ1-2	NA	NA	CASSALTRKAGRHGYTF	TGTGCCAGCAGCGCACTCACTCGCAAGGCGGGGAGACATGGCTACACCTTC
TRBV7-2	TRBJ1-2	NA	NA	CASSEFRGYGYTF	TGTGCCAGCAGCGAGTTCCGGGGCTATGGCTACACCTTC
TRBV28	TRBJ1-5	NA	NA	CASTQGNQPQHF	TGTGCCAGCACACAGGGTAATCAGCCCCAGCATTTT
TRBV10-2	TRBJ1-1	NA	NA	CASSESGRANTEAFF	TGCGCCAGCAGTGAGTCTGGGAGGGCGAACACTGAAGCTTTCTTT
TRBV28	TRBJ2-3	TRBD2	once	CASTLGLGVSDTQYF	TGTGCCAGCACCCTAGGACTAGGGGTGTCGGATACGCAGTATTTT
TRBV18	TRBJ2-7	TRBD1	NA	CASSPPSGQTYEQYF	TGTGCCAGCTCACCACCCTCGGGACAGACCTACGAGCAGTACTTC
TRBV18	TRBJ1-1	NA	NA	CASSPRGRGQPTEAFF	TGTGCCAGCTCACCCCGCGGCAGGGGTCAGCCCACTGAAGCTTTCTTT
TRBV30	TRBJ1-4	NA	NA	CAWTGRDEKLFF	TGTGCCTGGACAGGGAGGGATGAAAAACTGTTTTTT
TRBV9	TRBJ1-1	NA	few	CASSVRSVQISEAFF	TGTGCCAGCAGCGTACGGTCCGTCCAAATCTCTGAAGCTTTCTTT
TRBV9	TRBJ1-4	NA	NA	CASSGDTRHEKLFF	TGTGCCAGCAGCGGGGACACGCGGCATGAAAAACTGTTTTTT
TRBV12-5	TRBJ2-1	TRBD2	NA	CASAGAGLSYNEQFF	TGTGCTAGTGCCGGAGCGGGGCTATCCTACAATGAGCAGTTCTTC
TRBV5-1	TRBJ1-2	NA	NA	CASSLGGRSYGYTF	TGCGCCAGCAGCTTGGGAGGCAGAAGCTATGGCTACACCTTC
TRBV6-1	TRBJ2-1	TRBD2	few	CASEIGLAGRNEQFF	TGTGCCAGCGAAATCGGGCTAGCGGGGAGGAATGAGCAGTTCTTC
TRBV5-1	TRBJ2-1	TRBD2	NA	CASSLVKWGIAGEGDEQFF	TGCGCCAGCAGCTTGGTTAAATGGGGTATAGCGGGAGAGGGGGATGAGCAGTTCTTC
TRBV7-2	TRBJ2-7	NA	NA	CASSSLSQYEQYF	TGTGCCAGCAGCTCCCTGTCGCAGTACGAGCAGTACTTC
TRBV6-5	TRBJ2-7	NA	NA	CASSYGGLEGYEQYF	TGTGCCAGCAGTTACGGCGGGCTTGAGGGTTACGAGCAGTACTTC
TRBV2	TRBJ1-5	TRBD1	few	CASSEGQGSQPQHF	TGTGCCAGCAGTGAAGGACAGGGCAGTCAGCCCCAGCATTTT
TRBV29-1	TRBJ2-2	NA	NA	CSAGGLYTGELFF	TGCAGCGCCGGAGGACTATACACCGGGGAGCTGTTTTTT
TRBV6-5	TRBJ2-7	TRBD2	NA	CASRAGVSSYEQYF	TGTGCCAGCAGAGCGGGAGTTAGTTCCTACGAGCAGTACTTC
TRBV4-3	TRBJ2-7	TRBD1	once	CASSQVWDSSYEQYF	TGCGCCAGCAGCCAAGTATGGGACAGCTCCTACGAGCAGTACTTC
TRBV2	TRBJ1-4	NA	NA	CASSERGDEKLFF	TGTGCCAGCAGTGAAAGGGGTGATGAAAAACTGTTTTTT
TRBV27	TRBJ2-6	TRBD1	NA	CASSRDRARGANVLTF	TGTGCCAGCAGCCGGGACAGGGCGCGCGGGGCCAACGTCCTGACTTTC
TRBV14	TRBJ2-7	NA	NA	CASSQDIQVDVPYEQYF	TGTGCCAGCAGCCAAGATATTCAGGTCGATGTACCCTACGAGCAGTACTTC
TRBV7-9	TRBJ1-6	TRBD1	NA	CSSSAVRTGDNSPLHF	TGTTCCAGCAGCGCGGTCAGGACAGGGGATAATTCACCCCTCCACTTT
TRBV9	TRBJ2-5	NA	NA	CASSVDTGWGETQYF	TGTGCCAGCAGCGTAGATACAGGGTGGGGAGAGACCCAGTACTTC
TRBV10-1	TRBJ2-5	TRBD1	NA	CASSEGRTGGLETQYF	TGCGCCAGCAGTGAGGGAAGGACAGGGGGTTTAGAGACCCAGTACTTC
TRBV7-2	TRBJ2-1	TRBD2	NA	CASSLAAGGTNEQFF	TGTGCCAGCAGCTTAGCAGCGGGAGGGACTAATGAGCAGTTCTTC